A selection of T cell receptor beta chains follows, all from one sample in a study of sequential checkpoint blockade in melanoma. TCRdb keeps only in-frame clones here, not all; method: immunoSEQ multiplex PCR. The sample consists of more than 4,500 clones, about 20% of them appearing once. The sample was tumor tissue (inferred from file names), taken from a patient given nivolumab and ipilimumab in sequence. Receptor source: a human donor with melanoma. Each CDR3 is given with its conserved first and last residue. The D gene is left open where the match is weak. Not all rows give a size; the values are once, few, many and, for expanded clones, a class.

j_call: TRBJ2-6
v_call: TRBV28
clone_size: medium-sized
d_call: TRBD1
cdr3_aa: CASSKDRGASGANVLTF
cdr3_nt: TGTGCCAGCAGTAAGGACAGGGGTGCCTCTGGGGCCAACGTCCTGACTTTC

j_call: TRBJ2-7
v_call: TRBV12-5
clone_size: -
d_call: -
cdr3_aa: CASGRGYEQYF
cdr3_nt: TGTGCCAGCGGACGCGGCTACGAGCAGTACTTC

j_call: TRBJ2-3
v_call: TRBV6-8
clone_size: few
d_call: TRBD2
cdr3_aa: CASSGSGGADTQYF
cdr3_nt: TGTGCCAGCAGTGGTAGCGGGGGGGCAGATACGCAGTATTTT

j_call: TRBJ1-1
v_call: TRBV19
clone_size: -
d_call: -
cdr3_aa: CATKNAVRPWDTEAFF
cdr3_nt: TGTGCCACCAAAAACGCAGTTAGACCTTGGGACACTGAAGCTTTCTTT

j_call: TRBJ2-5
v_call: TRBV5-1
clone_size: -
d_call: -
cdr3_aa: CASSLGGTQETQYF
cdr3_nt: TGCGCCAGCAGCTTGGGGGGTACCCAAGAGACCCAGTACTTC

j_call: TRBJ1-4
v_call: TRBV28
clone_size: -
d_call: -
cdr3_aa: CASNTNHPGLGNEKLFF
cdr3_nt: TGTGCCAGCAACACAAATCATCCGGGGTTAGGGAATGAAAAACTGTTTTTT

j_call: TRBJ2-3
v_call: TRBV25-1
clone_size: -
d_call: TRBD1
cdr3_aa: CASSESGDRGKTDTQYF
cdr3_nt: TGTGCCAGCAGTGAATCGGGGGACAGGGGGAAGACAGATACGCAGTATTTT

j_call: TRBJ1-5
v_call: TRBV9
clone_size: medium-sized
d_call: TRBD1
cdr3_aa: CASSLQGNGNQPQHF
cdr3_nt: TGTGCCAGCAGCTTACAGGGGAATGGCAATCAGCCCCAGCATTTT

j_call: TRBJ1-4
v_call: TRBV19
clone_size: -
d_call: -
cdr3_aa: CASTPQGSEKLFF
cdr3_nt: TGTGCCAGTACCCCACAGGGCTCCGAAAAACTGTTTTTT

j_call: TRBJ1-5
v_call: TRBV6-8
clone_size: few
d_call: TRBD1
cdr3_aa: CASSSGQEWSNQPQHF
cdr3_nt: TGTGCCAGCAGTTCAGGACAGGAATGGAGCAATCAGCCCCAGCATTTT

j_call: TRBJ2-5
v_call: TRBV10-2
clone_size: -
d_call: -
cdr3_aa: CASSDGQVLEKETQYF
cdr3_nt: TGCGCCAGCAGTGATGGTCAGGTCCTTGAAAAAGAGACCCAGTACTTC

j_call: TRBJ2-7
v_call: TRBV6-8
clone_size: medium-sized
d_call: -
cdr3_aa: CASTTSDSYEQYF
cdr3_nt: TGTGCCAGCACCACATCGGACAGCTACGAGCAGTACTTC

j_call: TRBJ2-2
v_call: TRBV18
clone_size: medium-sized
d_call: -
cdr3_aa: CASSPDLGYTGELFF
cdr3_nt: TGTGCCAGCTCACCGGATTTGGGTTACACCGGGGAGCTGTTTTTT

j_call: TRBJ2-5
v_call: TRBV11-3
clone_size: many
d_call: TRBD2
cdr3_aa: CASSPYRRGETQYF
cdr3_nt: TGTGCCAGCAGCCCATATAGGCGGGGGGAGACCCAGTACTTC

j_call: TRBJ2-7
v_call: TRBV11-3
clone_size: many
d_call: TRBD2
cdr3_aa: CASSLGLAGASSYEQYF
cdr3_nt: TGTGCCAGCAGCTTAGGGCTAGCGGGGGCCAGCTCCTACGAGCAGTACTTC

j_call: TRBJ1-5
v_call: TRBV9
clone_size: -
d_call: -
cdr3_aa: CASSVAGQRDQPQHF
cdr3_nt: TGTGCCAGCAGCGTAGCCGGACAGCGGGATCAGCCCCAGCATTTT

j_call: TRBJ1-1
v_call: TRBV5-1
clone_size: -
d_call: TRBD1
cdr3_aa: CASSLTPSDRGRRNTEAFF
cdr3_nt: TGCGCCAGCAGCTTGACTCCGAGTGACAGGGGGCGCCGGAACACTGAAGCTTTCTTT

j_call: TRBJ2-3
v_call: TRBV14
clone_size: medium-sized
d_call: TRBD2
cdr3_aa: CASSQDLGRSTDTQYF
cdr3_nt: TGTGCCAGCAGCCAAGATCTCGGGAGGAGCACAGATACGCAGTATTTT

j_call: TRBJ2-1
v_call: TRBV5-1
clone_size: -
d_call: TRBD2
cdr3_aa: CASRSSGGGTTLQFF
cdr3_nt: TGCGCCAGCAGATCCTCTGGCGGGGGGACTACGTTGCAGTTCTTC

j_call: TRBJ2-7
v_call: TRBV9
clone_size: medium-sized
d_call: -
cdr3_aa: CASSTGTAGEQYF
cdr3_nt: TGTGCCAGCAGCACCGGGACAGCGGGCGAGCAGTACTTC

j_call: TRBJ2-1
v_call: TRBV9
clone_size: -
d_call: TRBD1
cdr3_aa: CASSVATRQGYNEQFF
cdr3_nt: TGTGCCAGCAGCGTAGCTACGAGACAGGGTTACAATGAGCAGTTCTTC

j_call: TRBJ2-3
v_call: TRBV6-8
clone_size: -
d_call: -
cdr3_aa: CASSPRVGGDTQYF
cdr3_nt: TGTGCCAGCAGTCCCAGGGTTGGGGGAGATACGCAGTATTTT

j_call: TRBJ2-2
v_call: TRBV6-8
clone_size: -
d_call: TRBD1
cdr3_aa: CASSDRGRGVGELFF
cdr3_nt: TGTGCCAGCAGTGACAGGGGGCGAGGTGTCGGGGAGCTGTTTTTT

j_call: TRBJ2-5
v_call: TRBV6-8
clone_size: medium-sized
d_call: TRBD2
cdr3_aa: CASTRELSGGAETQYF
cdr3_nt: TGTGCCAGCACCCGGGAACTTAGCGGGGGGGCAGAGACCCAGTACTTC

j_call: TRBJ2-7
v_call: TRBV5-1
clone_size: -
d_call: -
cdr3_aa: CASSFNIEGSEQYF
cdr3_nt: TGCGCCAGCAGCTTCAATATCGAGGGAAGCGAGCAGTACTTC

j_call: TRBJ2-7
v_call: TRBV19
clone_size: few
d_call: -
cdr3_aa: CASSIPPFYEQYF
cdr3_nt: TGTGCCAGTAGTATCCCACCCTTCTACGAGCAGTACTTC

j_call: TRBJ1-1
v_call: TRBV19
clone_size: few
d_call: -
cdr3_aa: CASTVSRGTGPEAFF
cdr3_nt: TGTGCCAGTACCGTATCTAGGGGGACGGGACCCGAAGCTTTCTTT

j_call: TRBJ2-1
v_call: TRBV19
clone_size: -
d_call: TRBD1
cdr3_aa: CASMGQGANEQFF
cdr3_nt: TGTGCCAGTATGGGACAGGGGGCGAATGAGCAGTTCTTC

j_call: TRBJ1-1
v_call: TRBV19
clone_size: few
d_call: TRBD1
cdr3_aa: CASSTRDRNTEAFF
cdr3_nt: TGTGCCAGTAGTACCCGGGACAGGAACACTGAAGCTTTCTTT

j_call: TRBJ1-5
v_call: TRBV30
clone_size: few
d_call: TRBD1
cdr3_aa: CAWRGQGNQPQHF
cdr3_nt: TGTGCCTGGAGGGGACAGGGCAATCAGCCCCAGCATTTT

j_call: TRBJ1-5
v_call: TRBV30
clone_size: few
d_call: TRBD1
cdr3_aa: CAWSEQGSQPQHF
cdr3_nt: TGTGCCTGGAGTGAACAGGGGAGTCAGCCCCAGCATTTT

j_call: TRBJ2-7
v_call: TRBV6-8
clone_size: few
d_call: TRBD1
cdr3_aa: CATRMTGRSSEQYF
cdr3_nt: TGTGCCACGAGGATGACAGGGCGGTCCTCCGAGCAGTACTTC

j_call: TRBJ2-5
v_call: TRBV6-8
clone_size: many
d_call: -
cdr3_aa: CASSYQGRQETQYF
cdr3_nt: TGTGCCAGCAGTTATCAGGGACGACAAGAGACCCAGTACTTC

j_call: TRBJ2-3
v_call: TRBV5-1
clone_size: -
d_call: TRBD2
cdr3_aa: CASSLVGGGQGDTQYF
cdr3_nt: TGCGCCAGCAGCTTGGTCGGGGGGGGTCAAGGAGATACGCAGTATTTT

j_call: TRBJ2-7
v_call: TRBV9
clone_size: few
d_call: -
cdr3_aa: CASSLGGTAAYEQYF
cdr3_nt: TGTGCCAGCAGCTTAGGTGGGACCGCCGCCTACGAGCAGTACTTC

j_call: TRBJ1-6
v_call: TRBV5-1
clone_size: -
d_call: TRBD1
cdr3_aa: CASSGDRDEYNSPLHF
cdr3_nt: TGCGCCAGCAGCGGGGACAGGGACGAATATAATTCACCCCTCCACTTT

j_call: TRBJ2-2
v_call: TRBV6-8
clone_size: few
d_call: TRBD1
cdr3_aa: CASSYRAGGSGELFF
cdr3_nt: TGTGCCAGCAGTTATAGGGCAGGGGGAAGCGGGGAGCTGTTTTTT

j_call: TRBJ1-5
v_call: TRBV18
clone_size: -
d_call: TRBD1
cdr3_aa: CASSPGQGFQPQHF
cdr3_nt: TGTGCCAGCTCACCGGGACAGGGATTTCAGCCCCAGCATTTT

j_call: TRBJ1-1
v_call: TRBV11-3
clone_size: many
d_call: -
cdr3_aa: CASSSGPMNTEAFF
cdr3_nt: TGTGCCAGCAGCTCCGGACCCATGAACACTGAAGCTTTCTTT